This T cell receptor (beta chain) was retrieved from a study of T-cell memory formation after mild COVID-19. Of note for this clonotype: Its antigen is as yet unknown.

Study-wide findings and caveats: Whether day 37 second-wave clones are SARS-CoV-2-specific was not confirmed. The study found balanced CD4/CD8 in clones contracting day 15 to 85 and a CD4+ lean in later expanders.

From 5'RACE with constant-segment primers came TCR alpha and TCR beta cDNA libraries that carried sample barcodes and UMIs. Via MiXCR, TCRdb re-called the 5' RACE reads, giving one row per CDR3 protein. The profile covers some 330,000 distinct CDR3 sequences, with around 21% appearing a single time and under 15% taken by the ten largest. The sequenced sample was PBMCs or a T cell subset sorted from them (not recorded which). The receptor was isolated from an adult woman who had mild COVID-19 (a few samples of this study predate the infection). Cell type and time point are not known.

In nucleotides, the CDR3 is TGTGCCAGCAGCCATGGACTGACGAACACTGAAGCTTTCTTT. Translating gives CASSHGLTNTEAFF. J is TRBJ1-1 and V is TRBV11-3, with unresolved D. The germline V gene encodes CDR1 SGHNT and CDR2 YENEEA. Trimming stripped 5 bases from V and 1 base from J, with 11 bases between. CDR3 length equals 14 residues.